Sequencing of this TCR beta chain was carried out in a study of tumor-infiltrating lymphocytes in primary liver carcinoma (dated by TCRdb to between 2016 and 2019). Background on the whole study: Surgical resection was performed in China between November 2015 and early 2016 on a handful of patients with histopathologically diagnosed primary liver carcinoma. Of the five patients (three men and two women, aged 30 to 69 years), four had hepatocellular carcinoma and one had combined HCC and intrahepatic cholangiocarcinoma. The tumors of the five patients were staged as T1-T3 N0M0, with maximum diameters ranging from about 4 to 10 cm. Each sample produced roughly 3.65 to 8 million productive TCRbeta reads, and read depth showed no significant difference between tissue types. Across five regions of each liver tumor, along with adjacent normal tissue and blood, the study brought together TCRbeta repertoire sequencing, expression microarrays and whole-exome sequencing. A total of roughly 35 specimens from 5 patients went through TCRbeta repertoire sequencing, namely 25 tumor regions, 5 adjacent noncancerous liver tissues and 5 peripheral blood samples. High reproducibility was observed for the technical replicate repertoires, with mean shared-clone rates about 0.89 and correlation coefficients above 0.95.

The paper as a whole reports these results and caveats: Consistent with antigen-driven expansion, pairs of tumor regions showed higher repertoire overlap (mean roughly 36%) than either tumor-adjacent pairs (approximately 17%) or tumor-blood pairs (around 14%). The top 250 clones accounted for a significantly greater share of the repertoire in tumors than in blood (p = 0.039). The study included only five patients, and the authors note findings should be validated in a larger study. Only the TCR beta chain was sequenced, so true repertoire diversity is likely underestimated because unpaired alpha chains were not captured. Comparison of CD4+ and CD8+ T cell repertoires was precluded by the use of bulk unsorted samples.

TRIzol reagent was used to extract blood RNA from unsorted whole blood, while the DNeasy Blood & Tissue kit provided the germline DNA. Patients had chronic HBV infection and were treatment-naive at sampling. Before surgery, approximately 4 milliliters of peripheral blood were collected into K2EDTA tubes. The CDR3 goes from the cysteine to the phenylalanine over 15 residues. Of the read, only the CDR3 DNA is kept; its 45 bases are in frame from base 1. Starting from about 500 ng total RNA, TCRbeta-specific cDNA was produced by reverse transcription with a constant-region primer and ProtoScript II reverse transcriptase. Construction of the TCRbeta libraries relied on three nested rounds of multiplex PCR, following a slightly modified ARM-PCR procedure. The first two PCR rounds used multiplex TRBV1-TRBV30 forward primers with a Cbeta reverse primer, each for roughly 11 cycles. Sample barcodes and Illumina adapters were added in a final 25-cycle PCR with Deep VentR polymerase. Before sequencing, amplicons of 200-500 bp were gel-purified using a QIAquick gel extraction kit. TCRbeta amplicons were sequenced on an Illumina HiSeq 2500 with 250-bp paired-end reads. In the paper's pipeline: Reads were quality-trimmed with Trimmomatic v0.33, and paired reads were merged with FLASH v1.2.11 to recover full CDR3 sequences. V, D and J germline segments were assigned to the rearranged TCRbeta sequences by MiGEC v1.2.1b. Clonotype statistics and Shannon-Wiener diversity indices were calculated with VDJtools v1.0.0. To reduce sampling bias, subsequent analyses other than the diversity analysis used only the 250 most abundant clonotypes in each sample. TCRdb reprocessing: public reads trimmed at Q25 with fastp, clones called with MiXCR, in-frame beta chains kept. Each entry merges the rows of one CDR3 protein and shows their most common DNA and genes. The V and J calls were determined by TCRdb, not by the authors. The sample records hundreds of thousands of distinct CDR3 sequences, nearly 60% of which are singletons. The ten largest clones capture about 17% of the sample.

Comment on this clonotype: The antigen this receptor binds is unknown. A much more abundant neighbour one base away suggests this may be a read error.

The sequence derives from a young woman with primary liver carcinoma and hepatitis B virus infection. The receptor chain draws on TRBV12-3 or TRBV12-4 and TRBJ2-1; 14 nucleotides in the junction match TRBD2. Sequencing input: peripheral blood. The encoded CDR3 is CASRRLAGGVDEHFF. The sequenced DNA: TGTGCCAGCAGACGACTAGCGGGGGGGGTCGATGAGCATTTCTTC.